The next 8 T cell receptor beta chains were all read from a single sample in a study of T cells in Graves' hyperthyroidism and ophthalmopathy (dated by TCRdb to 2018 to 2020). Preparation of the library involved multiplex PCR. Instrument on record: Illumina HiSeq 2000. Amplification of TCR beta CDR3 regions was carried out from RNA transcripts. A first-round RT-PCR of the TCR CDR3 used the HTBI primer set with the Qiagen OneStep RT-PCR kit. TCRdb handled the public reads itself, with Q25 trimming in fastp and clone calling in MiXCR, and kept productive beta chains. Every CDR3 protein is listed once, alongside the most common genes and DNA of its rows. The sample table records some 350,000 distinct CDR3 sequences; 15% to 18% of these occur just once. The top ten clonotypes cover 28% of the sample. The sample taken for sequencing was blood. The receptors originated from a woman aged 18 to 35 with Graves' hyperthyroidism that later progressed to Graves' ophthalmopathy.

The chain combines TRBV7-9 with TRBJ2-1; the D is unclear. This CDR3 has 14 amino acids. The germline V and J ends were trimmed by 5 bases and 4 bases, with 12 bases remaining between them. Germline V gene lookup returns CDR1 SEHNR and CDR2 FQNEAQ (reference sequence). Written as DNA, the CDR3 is TGTGCCAGCAGCAAACTCTACAGTTACAATGAGCAGTTCTTC. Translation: CASSKLYSYNEQFF.

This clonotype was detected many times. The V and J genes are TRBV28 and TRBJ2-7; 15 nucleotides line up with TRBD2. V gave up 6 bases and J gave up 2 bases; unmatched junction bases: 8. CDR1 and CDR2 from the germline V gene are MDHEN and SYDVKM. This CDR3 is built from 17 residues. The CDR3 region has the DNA TGTGCCAGCAGCCAAGGGACTAGCGGGAGGCGGCCCTACGAGCAGTACTTC. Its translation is CASSQGTSGRRPYEQYF.

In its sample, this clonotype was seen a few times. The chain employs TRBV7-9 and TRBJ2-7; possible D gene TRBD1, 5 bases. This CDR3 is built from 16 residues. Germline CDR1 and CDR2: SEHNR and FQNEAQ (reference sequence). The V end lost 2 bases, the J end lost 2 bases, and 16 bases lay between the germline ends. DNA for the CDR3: TGTGCCAGCAGCTTATCTGGGGCAGGTGGTACCTACGAGCAGTACTTC. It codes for CASSLSGAGGTYEQYF.

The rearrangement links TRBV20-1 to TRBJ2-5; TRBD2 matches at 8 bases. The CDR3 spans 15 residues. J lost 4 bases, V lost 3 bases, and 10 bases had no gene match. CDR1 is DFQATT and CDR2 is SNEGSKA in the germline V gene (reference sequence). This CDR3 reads CSARGFQREIETQYF. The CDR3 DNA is TGCAGTGCTAGGGGTTTCCAGCGGGAGATAGAGACCCAGTACTTC.

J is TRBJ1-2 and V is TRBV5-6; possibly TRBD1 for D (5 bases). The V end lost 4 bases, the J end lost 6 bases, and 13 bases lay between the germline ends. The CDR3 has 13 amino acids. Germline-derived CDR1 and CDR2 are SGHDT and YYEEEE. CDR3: CASSPRVEDGYTF. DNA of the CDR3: TGTGCCAGCAGCCCCAGGGTAGAGGATGGCTACACCTTC.

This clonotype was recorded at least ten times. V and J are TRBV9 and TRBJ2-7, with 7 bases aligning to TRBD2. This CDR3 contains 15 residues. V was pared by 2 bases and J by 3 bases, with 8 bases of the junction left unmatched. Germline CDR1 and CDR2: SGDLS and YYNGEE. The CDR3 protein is CASSVGTTPNYEQYF. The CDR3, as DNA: TGTGCCAGCAGCGTCGGGACTACCCCGAACTACGAGCAGTACTTC.

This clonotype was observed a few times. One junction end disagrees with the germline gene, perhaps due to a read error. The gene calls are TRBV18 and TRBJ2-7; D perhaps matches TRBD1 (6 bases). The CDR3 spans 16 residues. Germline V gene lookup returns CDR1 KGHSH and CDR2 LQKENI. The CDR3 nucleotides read TGTGCCAGCTCACCAGGGGGACAATTTACCTCCCACGAGCAGTACTTC. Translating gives CASSPGGQFTSHEQYF.

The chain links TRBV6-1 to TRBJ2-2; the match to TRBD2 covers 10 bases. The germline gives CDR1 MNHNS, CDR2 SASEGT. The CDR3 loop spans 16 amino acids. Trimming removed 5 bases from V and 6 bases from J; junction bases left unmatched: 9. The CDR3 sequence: CASSKRGLAGAGELFF. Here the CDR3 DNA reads TGTGCCAGCAGTAAAAGAGGGCTAGCGGGGGCCGGGGAGCTGTTTTTT.